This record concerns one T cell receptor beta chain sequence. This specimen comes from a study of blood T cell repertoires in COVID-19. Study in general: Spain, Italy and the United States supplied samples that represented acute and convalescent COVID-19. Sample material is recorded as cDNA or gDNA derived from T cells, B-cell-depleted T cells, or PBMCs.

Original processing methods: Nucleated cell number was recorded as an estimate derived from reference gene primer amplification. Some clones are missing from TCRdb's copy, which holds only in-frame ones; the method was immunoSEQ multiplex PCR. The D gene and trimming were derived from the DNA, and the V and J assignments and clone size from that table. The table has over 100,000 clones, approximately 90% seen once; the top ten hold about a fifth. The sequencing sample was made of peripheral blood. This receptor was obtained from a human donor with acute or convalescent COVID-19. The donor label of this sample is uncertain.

CDR3 in DNA: TGTGCCAGCAGCGTGACAGGGGATCCAATTGGTGGCTACACCTTC. This codes for CASSVTGDPIGGYTF. J is TRBJ1-2 and V is TRBV9, with 8 positions matching TRBD1. Germline trimming cut 2 bases from V and 7 bases from J; bases unmatched to any gene: 10. The CDR3 has 15 amino acids. Germline CDR1 SGDLS, CDR2 YYNGEE.